This T cell receptor (beta chain) was obtained from a study of T cell responses to AZD1222 COVID-19 vaccine. This table comes from immunoSEQ multiplex PCR, and its TCRdb copy is limited to in-frame clones, with some not included. The sample gives about 54,000 clones, roughly 90% of which show up once; roughly 2% is in the top ten. CDR1 LNHDA and CDR2 SQIVND come from the germline V gene (reference sequence). The V and J ends lost 6 bases and 3 bases respectively, with 11 bases between them. CDR3 length: 13 amino acids. The chain has TRBV19 and TRBJ1-1; a possible D gene is TRBD1 (5 bases). The receptor was isolated from an adult in good health. Sequenced material: peripheral blood, taken on day 0 of AZD1222 vaccination. Written as DNA, the CDR3 is TGTGCCAGTAGCCTGGACATCGACACTGAAGCTTTCTTT. Its protein product is CASSLDIDTEAFF.